These T cell receptor beta chains were read from a single sample in a study of OX40 agonist ivuxolimab in advanced cancers. Method: immunoSEQ multiplex PCR; TCRdb's copy keeps in-frame clones and lacks some. The data hold roughly 40,000 clones, with around 90% observed a single time. The starting material was CD4+ or CD8+ T cells sorted from blood, obtained in a trial of the OX40 agonist ivuxolimab. The receptors were sampled from an adult with an advanced solid tumor such as melanoma, head and neck, liver or kidney cancer. Both conserved end residues are part of each CDR3. The D gene is left open where the match is weak. Rows give clone size only sometimes, using once, few, many, or a class for an expanded clone.

D gene,J gene,V gene,clone size,CDR3 protein,CDR3 DNA
-,TRBJ1-5,TRBV27,-,CASRDQKYSNQPQHF,TGTGCCAGCAGAGATCAGAAGTATAGCAATCAGCCCCAGCATTTT
TRBD1,TRBJ2-5,TRBV28,once,CASSFDRGGGETQYF,TGTGCCAGCAGTTTTGACAGGGGGGGAGGAGAGACCCAGTACTTC
-,TRBJ2-1,TRBV6-6,-,CASIGFAWNEQFF,TGTGCCAGCATAGGGTTTGCTTGGAATGAGCAGTTCTTC
-,TRBJ2-3,TRBV7-2,once,CASSLGGILTDTQYF,TGTGCCAGCAGCTTGGGCGGGATCCTAACAGATACGCAGTATTTT
-,TRBJ1-1,TRBV5-4,once,CASSPRVNTEAFF,TGTGCCAGCAGCCCCAGGGTGAACACTGAAGCTTTCTTT
TRBD2,TRBJ2-3,TRBV13,-,CASSFRLAGTDTQYF,TGTGCCAGCAGCTTCAGACTAGCGGGCACAGATACGCAGTATTTT
-,TRBJ2-3,TRBV10-2,-,CASSGPDTQYF,TGCGCCAGCAGTGGTCCAGATACGCAGTATTTT
-,TRBJ2-5,TRBV27,-,CASSLKGPYQETQYF,TGTGCCAGCAGTTTAAAGGGACCGTACCAAGAGACCCAGTACTTC
-,TRBJ1-1,TRBV28,-,CASSLARRMNTEAFF,TGTGCCAGCAGTTTAGCTCGACGGATGAACACTGAAGCTTTCTTT
-,TRBJ2-6,TRBV7-3,once,CASSLTGSYSGANVLTF,TGTGCCAGCAGCTTAACGGGCAGTTACTCTGGGGCCAACGTCCTGACTTTC
TRBD1,TRBJ1-3,TRBV5-4,-,CASSSDRGSGNTIYF,TGTGCCAGCAGCTCGGACAGGGGGTCCGGAAACACCATATATTTT
-,TRBJ1-1,TRBV7-9,once,CASSPSPGLTEAFF,TGTGCCAGCAGCCCCTCGCCGGGGCTCACTGAAGCTTTCTTT
-,TRBJ2-2,TRBV19,-,CASRRGGAPNTGELFF,TGTGCCAGTAGAAGGGGCGGGGCTCCGAACACCGGGGAGCTGTTTTTT
TRBD1,TRBJ2-7,TRBV4-1,-,CASSPETGDRSHEQYF,TGCGCCAGCAGCCCCGAGACAGGGGATCGGTCCCACGAGCAGTACTTC
-,TRBJ2-1,TRBV6-5,once,CASSPLGVYNEQFF,TGTGCCAGCAGCCCCCTCGGGGTTTACAATGAGCAGTTCTTC
TRBD1,TRBJ2-1,TRBV4-1,-,CASSQSFSGQGYNEQFF,TGCGCCAGCAGCCAAAGCTTCTCGGGACAGGGCTACAATGAGCAGTTCTTC
-,TRBJ2-6,TRBV18,-,CASSPPDSGANVLTF,TGTGCCAGCTCACCTCCGGACTCTGGGGCCAACGTCCTGACTTTC
-,TRBJ1-5,TRBV4-1,-,CASSQGHNQPQHF,TGCGCCAGCAGCCAAGGCCATAATCAGCCCCAGCATTTT
-,TRBJ1-1,TRBV10-3,-,CAISLDPMGMNTEAFF,TGTGCCATCAGCTTGGACCCAATGGGTATGAACACTGAAGCTTTCTTT
TRBD1,TRBJ2-7,TRBV30,-,CAWSPDRRDRDYEQYF,TGTGCCTGGAGCCCCGACCGCCGGGACAGGGACTACGAGCAGTACTTC
-,TRBJ1-2,TRBV11-2,-,CASSLGRVEGYTF,TGTGCCAGCAGCTTAGGCAGGGTGGAAGGCTACACCTTC
-,TRBJ2-5,TRBV6-1,-,CASSPLPDRGETQYF,TGTGCCAGCAGCCCTCTCCCCGACCGCGGGGAGACCCAGTACTTC
-,TRBJ1-1,TRBV6-5,-,CASSYRAGAYTEAFF,TGTGCCAGCAGTTACCGGGCAGGGGCGTACACTGAAGCTTTCTTT
TRBD1,TRBJ2-7,TRBV5-6,-,CASSTGQGFLEQYF,TGTGCCAGTTCCACGGGACAGGGTTTCCTCGAGCAGTACTTC
-,TRBJ2-3,TRBV5-4,-,CASSFLGGASTDTQYF,TGTGCCAGCAGCTTCTTGGGGGGCGCTAGCACAGATACGCAGTATTTT
TRBD1,TRBJ2-2,TRBV7-9,medium-sized,CASSLGQGDTGELFF,TGTGCCAGCAGCTTAGGGCAGGGGGACACCGGGGAGCTGTTTTTT
-,TRBJ2-2,TRBV7-3,once,CASSLSGTGELFF,TGTGCCAGCAGCTTATCCGGGACCGGGGAGCTGTTTTTT
-,TRBJ2-2,TRBV5-1,-,CASSLGGTGELFF,TGCGCCAGCAGCTTGGGTGGCACCGGGGAGCTGTTTTTT
-,TRBJ2-1,TRBV5-6,-,CASSRGDNEQFF,TGTGCCAGCAGTAGGGGGGACAATGAGCAGTTCTTC
-,TRBJ2-7,TRBV27,-,CASSSTPPGRGGLYEQYF,TGTGCCAGCAGTTCCACACCACCGGGGCGAGGGGGTTTGTACGAGCAGTACTTC
TRBD2,TRBJ2-1,TRBV27,-,CASRVAGTFSSYNEQFF,TGTGCCAGCAGGGTAGCGGGGACCTTTAGCTCCTACAATGAGCAGTTCTTC
-,TRBJ2-7,TRBV29-1,-,CSVRTPGAYEQYF,TGCAGCGTTCGGACGCCCGGGGCCTACGAGCAGTACTTC
-,TRBJ2-1,TRBV29-1,-,CSVERAREQFF,TGCAGCGTTGAAAGGGCGCGTGAGCAGTTCTTC
-,TRBJ1-2,TRBV5-1,-,CASSLAGTEGYTF,TGCGCCAGCAGCTTGGCCGGGACCGAAGGCTACACCTTC
-,TRBJ1-6,TRBV6-6,-,CASSYSGNSPLHF,TGTGCCAGCAGTTACTCGGGGAATTCACCCCTCCACTTT
TRBD1,TRBJ1-6,TRBV5-6,once,CASSLGTGNNSPLHF,TGTGCCAGCAGCTTGGGGACAGGGAATAATTCACCCCTCCACTTT
TRBD1,TRBJ2-2,TRBV7-3,-,CASSGTGALVGELFF,TGTGCCAGCAGCGGGACAGGAGCTTTGGTCGGGGAGCTGTTTTTT